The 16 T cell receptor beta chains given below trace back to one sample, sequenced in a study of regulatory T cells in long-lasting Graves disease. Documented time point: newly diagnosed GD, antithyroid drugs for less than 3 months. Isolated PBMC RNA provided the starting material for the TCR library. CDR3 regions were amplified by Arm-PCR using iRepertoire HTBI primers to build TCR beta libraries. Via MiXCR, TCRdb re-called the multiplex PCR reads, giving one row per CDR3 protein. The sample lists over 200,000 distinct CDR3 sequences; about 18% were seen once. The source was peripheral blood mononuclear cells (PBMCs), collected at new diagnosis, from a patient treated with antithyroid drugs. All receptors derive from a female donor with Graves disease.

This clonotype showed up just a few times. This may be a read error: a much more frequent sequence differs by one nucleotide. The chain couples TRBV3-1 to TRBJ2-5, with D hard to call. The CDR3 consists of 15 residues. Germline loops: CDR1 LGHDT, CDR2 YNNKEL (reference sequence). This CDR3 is CAGSQTGSNQETQYF. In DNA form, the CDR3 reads TGTGCCGGCAGCCAAACCGGCAGCAACCAAGAGACCCAGTACTTC.

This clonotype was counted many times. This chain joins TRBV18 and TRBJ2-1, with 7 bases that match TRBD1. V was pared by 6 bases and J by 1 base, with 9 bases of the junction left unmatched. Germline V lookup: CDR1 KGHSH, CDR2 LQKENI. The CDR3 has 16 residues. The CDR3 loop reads CASSPRQGRSYNEQFF. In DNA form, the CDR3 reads TGTGCCAGCTCCCCTAGACAGGGAAGGTCCTACAATGAGCAGTTCTTC.

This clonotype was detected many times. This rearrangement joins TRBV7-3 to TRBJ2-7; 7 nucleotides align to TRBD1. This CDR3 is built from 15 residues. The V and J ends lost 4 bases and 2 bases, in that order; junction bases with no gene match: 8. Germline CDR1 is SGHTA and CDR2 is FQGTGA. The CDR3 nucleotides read TGTGCCAGCAGCTCGGCCGGGACAGACCCCTACGAGCAGTACTTC. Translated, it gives CASSSAGTDPYEQYF.

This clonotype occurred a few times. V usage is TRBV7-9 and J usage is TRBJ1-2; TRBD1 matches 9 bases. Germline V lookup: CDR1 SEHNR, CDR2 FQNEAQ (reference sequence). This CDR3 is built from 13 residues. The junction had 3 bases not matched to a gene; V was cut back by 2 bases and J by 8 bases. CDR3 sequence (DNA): TGTGCCAGCAGCTTAAATACAGGGGGCGGCTACACCTTC. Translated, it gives CASSLNTGGGYTF.

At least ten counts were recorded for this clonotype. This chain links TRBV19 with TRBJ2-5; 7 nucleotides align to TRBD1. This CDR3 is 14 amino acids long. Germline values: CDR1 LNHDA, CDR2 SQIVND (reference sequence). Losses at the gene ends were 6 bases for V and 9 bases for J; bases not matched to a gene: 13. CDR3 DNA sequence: TGTGCCAGTAGCTTAGTCCGGGACAGAGGGGCCCAGTACTTC. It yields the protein CASSLVRDRGAQYF.

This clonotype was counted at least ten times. The CDR3 DNA sequence: TGTGCCAGCAGCGTAGATCCAGGCACCTACGAGCAGTACTTC. Its protein product is CASSVDPGTYEQYF. V is TRBV9 and J is TRBJ2-7, with D uncertain. V lost 0 bases, J lost 2 bases, and 9 bases lay in between. Germline CDR1 SGDLS, CDR2 YYNGEE. The CDR3 contains 14 residues.

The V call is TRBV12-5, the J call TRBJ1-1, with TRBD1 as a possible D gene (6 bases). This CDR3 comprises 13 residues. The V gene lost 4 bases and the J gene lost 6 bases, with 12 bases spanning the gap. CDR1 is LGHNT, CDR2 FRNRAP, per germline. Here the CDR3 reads CASGSTGLSEAFF. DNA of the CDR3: TGTGCTAGTGGTTCCACAGGGCTCTCTGAAGCTTTCTTT.

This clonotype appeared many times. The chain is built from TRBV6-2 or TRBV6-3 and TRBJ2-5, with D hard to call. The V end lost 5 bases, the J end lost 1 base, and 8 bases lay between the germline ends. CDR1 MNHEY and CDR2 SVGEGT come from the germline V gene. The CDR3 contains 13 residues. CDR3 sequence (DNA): TGTGCCAGCAGTGAAGGGCTCCAAGAGACCCAGTACTTC. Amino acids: CASSEGLQETQYF.

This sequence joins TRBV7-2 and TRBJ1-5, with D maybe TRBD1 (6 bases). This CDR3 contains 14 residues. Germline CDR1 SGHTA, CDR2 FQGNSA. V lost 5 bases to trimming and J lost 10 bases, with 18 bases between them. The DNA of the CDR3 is TGTGCCAGCAGCCTCTACAGGGAGGACCATCCCCAGCATTTT. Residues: CASSLYREDHPQHF.

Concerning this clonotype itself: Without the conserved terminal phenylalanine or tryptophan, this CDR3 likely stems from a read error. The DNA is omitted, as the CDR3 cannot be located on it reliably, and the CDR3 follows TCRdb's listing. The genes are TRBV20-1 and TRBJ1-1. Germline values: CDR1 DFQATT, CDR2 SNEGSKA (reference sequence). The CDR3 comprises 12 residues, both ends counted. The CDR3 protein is CSAYGGNTEDFS.

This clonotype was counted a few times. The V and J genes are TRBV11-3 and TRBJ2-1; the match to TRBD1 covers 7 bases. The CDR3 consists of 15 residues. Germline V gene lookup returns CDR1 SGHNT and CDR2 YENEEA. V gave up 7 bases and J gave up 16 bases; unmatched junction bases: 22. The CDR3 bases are TGTGCCAGCAATTTAAGGCACGTTAAGACAGGGTTGCCTTTCTTC. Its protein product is CASNLRHVKTGLPFF.

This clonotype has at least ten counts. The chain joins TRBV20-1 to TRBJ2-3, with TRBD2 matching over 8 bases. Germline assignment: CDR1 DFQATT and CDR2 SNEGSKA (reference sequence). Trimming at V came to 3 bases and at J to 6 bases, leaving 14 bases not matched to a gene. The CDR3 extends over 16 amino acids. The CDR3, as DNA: TGCAGTGCTAGTCCCTTAGTCCGGGAGGGCCCGGATACGCAGTATTTT. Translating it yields CSASPLVREGPDTQYF.

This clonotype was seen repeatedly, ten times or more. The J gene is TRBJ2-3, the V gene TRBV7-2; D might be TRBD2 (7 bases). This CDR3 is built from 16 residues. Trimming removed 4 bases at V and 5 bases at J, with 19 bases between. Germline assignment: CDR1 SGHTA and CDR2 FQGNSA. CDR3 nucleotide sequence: TGTGCCAGCAGCTCCTTTCGGAGGGGGGGGAAAGATACGCAGTATTTT. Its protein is CASSSFRRGGKDTQYF.

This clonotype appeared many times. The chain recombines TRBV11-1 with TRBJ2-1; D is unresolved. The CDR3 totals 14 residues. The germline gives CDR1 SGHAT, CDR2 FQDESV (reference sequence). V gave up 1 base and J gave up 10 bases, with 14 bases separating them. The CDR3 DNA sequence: TGTGCCAGCAGCTTAGTTCCCCAATCTAGGGAGCAGTTCTTC. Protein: CASSLVPQSREQFF.

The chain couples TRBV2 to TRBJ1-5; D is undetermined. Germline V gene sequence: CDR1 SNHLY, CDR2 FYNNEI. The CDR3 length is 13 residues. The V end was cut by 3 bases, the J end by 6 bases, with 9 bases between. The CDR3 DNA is TGTGCCAGCAGTGATCTCGAGAGTCAGCCCCAGCATTTT. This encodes CASSDLESQPQHF.

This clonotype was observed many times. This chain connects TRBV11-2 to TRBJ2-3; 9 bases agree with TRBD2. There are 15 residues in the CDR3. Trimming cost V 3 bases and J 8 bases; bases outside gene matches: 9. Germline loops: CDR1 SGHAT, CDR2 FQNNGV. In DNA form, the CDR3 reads TGTGCCAGCAGCTTGGAGGCGGGAGGGCCGAGTACGCAGTATTTT. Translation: CASSLEAGGPSTQYF.